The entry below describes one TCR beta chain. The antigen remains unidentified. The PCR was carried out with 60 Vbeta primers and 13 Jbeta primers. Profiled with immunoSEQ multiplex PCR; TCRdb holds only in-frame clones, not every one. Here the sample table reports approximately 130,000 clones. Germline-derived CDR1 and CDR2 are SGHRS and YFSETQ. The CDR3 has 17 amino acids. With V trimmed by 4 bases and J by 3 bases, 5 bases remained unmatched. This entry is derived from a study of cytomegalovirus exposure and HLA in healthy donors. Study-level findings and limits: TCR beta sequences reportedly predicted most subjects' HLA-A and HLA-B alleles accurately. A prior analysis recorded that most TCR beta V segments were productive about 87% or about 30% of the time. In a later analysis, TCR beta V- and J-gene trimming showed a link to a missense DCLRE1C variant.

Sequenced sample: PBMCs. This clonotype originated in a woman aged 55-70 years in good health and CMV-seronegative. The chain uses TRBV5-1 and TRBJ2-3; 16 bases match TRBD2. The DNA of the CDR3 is TGCGCCAGCAGCCCGGGACTAGCGGGGGGGCGGACAGATACGCAGTATTTT. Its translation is CASSPGLAGGRTDTQYF.